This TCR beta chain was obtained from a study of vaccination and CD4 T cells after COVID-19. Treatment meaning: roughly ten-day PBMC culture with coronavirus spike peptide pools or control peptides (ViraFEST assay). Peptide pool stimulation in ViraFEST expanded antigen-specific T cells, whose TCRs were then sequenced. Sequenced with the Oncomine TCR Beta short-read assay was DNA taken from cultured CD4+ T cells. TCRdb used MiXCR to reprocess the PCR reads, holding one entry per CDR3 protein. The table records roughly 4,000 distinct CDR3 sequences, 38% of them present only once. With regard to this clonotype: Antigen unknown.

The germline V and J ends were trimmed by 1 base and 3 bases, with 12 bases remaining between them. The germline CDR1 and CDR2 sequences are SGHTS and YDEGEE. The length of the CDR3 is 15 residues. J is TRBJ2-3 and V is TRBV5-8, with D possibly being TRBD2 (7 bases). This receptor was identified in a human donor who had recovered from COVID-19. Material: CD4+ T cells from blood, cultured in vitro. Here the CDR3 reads CASSLIGGQTDTQYF. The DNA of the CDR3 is TGTGCCAGCAGCTTGATCGGGGGGCAAACAGATACGCAGTATTTT.